The 15 T cell receptor beta chains below come from one sample, sequenced in a study of blood T cell repertoires in COVID-19. Method: immunoSEQ multiplex PCR; TCRdb's copy keeps in-frame clones and lacks some. The data hold fewer than 25,000 clones, with 80% to 90% observed a single time. The sample was peripheral blood. The receptors originated from a human donor in a cohort sampled during active COVID-19. The donor label of this sample is uncertain.

The chain employs TRBV5-1 and TRBJ2-2, with D possibly TRBD1 on 6 matching bases. This CDR3 is 15 amino acids long. V lost 0 bases and J 5 bases, leaving 11 bases between the germline ends. Germline-derived CDR1 and CDR2 are SGHRS and YFSETQ. CDR3 amino acids: CASSLVPGVTGELFF. In DNA, the CDR3 is TGCGCCAGCAGCTTGGTCCCAGGGGTAACCGGGGAGCTGTTTTTT.

This clone was seen more than once but under ten times. The chain employs TRBV6-6 and TRBJ1-2, with 7 bases that match TRBD1. The CDR3 extends over 12 amino acids. V was pared by 5 bases and J by 6 bases, with 3 bases of the junction left unmatched. Germline CDR1 is MNHNY and CDR2 is SVGAGI (reference sequence). In DNA, the CDR3 is TGTGCCAGCAGTAAGACAGGGCATGGCTACACCTTC. Protein sequence: CASSKTGHGYTF.

The CDR3, as DNA: TGTGCCAGCAGCCGGTTCGGGACAGATACGCAGTATTTT. It is translated as CASSRFGTDTQYF. The chain employs TRBV7-9 and TRBJ2-3; D is ambiguous. The V gene's germline CDR1 is SEHNR and CDR2 FQNEAQ (reference sequence). CDR3 size: 13 residues. Trimming left V 5 bases short and J 3 bases short, with 9 bases between.

This rearrangement joins TRBV18 to TRBJ2-7; 7 nucleotides align to TRBD1. The CDR3 is made up of 15 amino acids. Looked up from germline, CDR1 is KGHSH and CDR2 is LQKENI. V lost 0 bases, J lost 1 base, and 3 bases stayed unmatched. CDR3 sequence reads: CASSPPRGQSYEQYF. CDR3 DNA: TGTGCCAGCTCACCACCGAGGGGACAGTCCTACGAGCAGTACTTC.

The rearrangement uses TRBV7-9 and TRBJ2-1, with 10 bases matching TRBD2. V lost 3 bases and J lost 8; bases outside the gene matches: 16. Germline V CDR1 and CDR2: SEHNR, FQNEAQ (reference sequence). The CDR3 extends over 18 amino acids. The CDR3 protein is CASSFPTASGRVPDEQFF. The CDR3 DNA sequence: TGTGCCAGCAGCTTTCCGACGGCCAGCGGGAGGGTACCCGATGAGCAGTTCTTC.

The CDR3 protein is CASSGEGGRDNEQFF. The CDR3 bases are TGTGCCAGCAGCGGGGAGGGAGGGAGAGACAATGAGCAGTTCTTC. This rearrangement joins TRBV9 to TRBJ2-1, with 7 bases identical to TRBD2. In germline, CDR1 is SGDLS, CDR2 YYNGEE. The CDR3 has 15 residues. The V segment lost 3 bases and the J segment 5 bases; nucleotides outside the gene matches: 8.

This chain connects TRBV14 to TRBJ2-1; D possibly corresponds to TRBD1 (6 bases). The V end lost 4 bases, the J end lost 0 bases, and 10 bases lay between the germline ends. This CDR3 spans 15 amino acids. Germline V gives CDR1 SGHDN, CDR2 FVKESK. The CDR3 region is CASSPQGLSYNEQFF. In nucleotides, the CDR3 is TGTGCCAGCAGCCCCCAGGGGCTCTCCTACAATGAGCAGTTCTTC.

V is TRBV5-6 and J is TRBJ2-7; a possible D gene is TRBD2 (6 bases). Trimming cost V 0 bases and J 0 bases, with 13 bases left between them. Germline V gives CDR1 SGHDT, CDR2 YYEEEE. CDR3 length: 16 amino acids. This chain's CDR3 is CASSLAGGLGSYEQYF. The CDR3 nucleotides read TGTGCCAGCAGCTTGGCTGGGGGACTCGGCTCCTACGAGCAGTACTTC.

This sequence joins TRBV7-9 and TRBJ2-7, with a tentative D call TRBD1 (5 bases). Trimming took off 6 bases at V and 2 bases at J, with 14 bases between the two ends. Per germline, CDR1 SEHNR and CDR2 FQNEAQ (reference sequence). The CDR3 length is 14 residues. Written as DNA, the CDR3 is TGTGCCAGCAGACCGAGTCAGGGCCCCTACGAGCAGTACTTC. It codes for CASRPSQGPYEQYF.

The chain recombines TRBV7-9 with TRBJ2-7; D is possibly TRBD1 (5 bases). V shed 5 bases and J shed 0 bases, with 14 bases lying between them. From germline, CDR1 is SEHNR and CDR2 FQNEAQ (reference sequence). This CDR3 has 15 amino acids. The CDR3 DNA is TGTGCCAGCAGCCAAAACTCGGACACCTCCTACGAGCAGTACTTC. It specifies CASSQNSDTSYEQYF.

The CDR3 is CASSLLQDYGYTF. The CDR3 DNA reads TGTGCCAGCAGCTTACTACAGGATTATGGCTACACCTTC. The V call is TRBV7-2, the J call TRBJ1-2; D may be TRBD1 (5 bases). The V end was cut by 2 bases, the J end by 5 bases, with 9 bases between. Germline V gives CDR1 SGHTA, CDR2 FQGNSA. The CDR3 consists of 13 residues.

J is TRBJ1-1 and V is TRBV5-1, with D perhaps TRBD1 (6 bases). Trimming pared 5 bases from V and 7 bases from J, leaving 12 bases between. The CDR3 length is 12 residues. Germline assignment: CDR1 SGHRS and CDR2 YFSETQ. DNA of the CDR3: TGCGCCAGCAGAACGGACAGCGGTGAAGCTTTCTTT. Its translation: CASRTDSGEAFF.

This rearrangement joins TRBV18 to TRBJ1-2; D possibly corresponds to TRBD1 (5 bases). The germline V and J ends were trimmed by 3 bases and 7 bases, with 18 bases remaining between them. Germline CDR1 and CDR2: KGHSH and LQKENI. CDR3 size: 15 residues. The chain's CDR3 is CASSPTNRQSSGYTF. The CDR3 nucleotides are TGTGCCAGCTCACCTACTAACAGACAGAGTAGTGGCTACACCTTC. Variable domain in full (rest from reference TRBV18 and TRBJ1-2): NAGVMQNPRHLVRRRGQEARLRCSPMKGHSHVYWYRQLPEEGLKFMVYLQKENIIDESGMPKERFSAEFPKEGPSILRIQQVVRGDSAAYFCASSPTNRQSSGYTFGSGTRLTVV.

The chain uses TRBV27 and TRBJ2-3; D remains unclear. Trimming cost V 3 bases and J 1 base, with 14 bases left between them. This CDR3 is 16 amino acids long. CDR1 is MNHEY and CDR2 is SMNVEV in the germline V gene (reference sequence). This CDR3 is CASSLRLLRGTDTQYF. CDR3 DNA: TGTGCCAGCAGTTTGAGGCTCCTCCGGGGCACAGATACGCAGTATTTT.

V is TRBV6-5 and J is TRBJ2-3; TRBD2 might be the D (5 bases). Germline V gene sequence: CDR1 MNHEY, CDR2 SVGAGI. With 4 bases removed from V and 2 bases from J, the gap between germline ends came to 13 bases. This CDR3 spans 15 amino acids. The CDR3 DNA reads as TGTGCCAGCAGTTTAAAGCGGCCGAACACAGATACGCAGTATTTT. Protein product: CASSLKRPNTDTQYF.